The sequence of this TCR beta chain was determined in a study of CD8 T cell repertoires and HIV-1 epitope variants. About the study: Separate wells received one of Twenty-five Gag or Nef variant peptides. Controls included no peptide, Ebola AY9 epitope, and a CMV, EBV, flu pool. Enriched T cells were co-cultured with equal autologous T cell-negative cells.

TCR beta CDR3 was sequenced at survey depth on immunoSEQ. Generated by immunoSEQ multiplex PCR, the TCRdb table keeps only in-frame clones and is missing some. The sample records under 100,000 clones, almost 75% being singletons. Germline values: CDR1 SGHDN, CDR2 FVKESK. Trimming took off 0 bases at V and 2 bases at J, with 8 bases between the two ends. This CDR3 comprises 15 residues. V and J are TRBV14 and TRBJ1-3; unclear D gene. The specimen sequenced was uncultured baseline CD8+ T cells from peripheral blood mononuclear cells (PBMCs). This TCR came from a male donor with HIV. The CDR3 here is CASSQDDWAGNTIYF. Written as DNA, the CDR3 is TGTGCCAGCAGCCAAGATGATTGGGCTGGAAACACCATATATTTT.